What follows are 24 T cell receptor beta chains derived from one specimen sequenced in a study of graft-versus-host responses after intestinal transplantation. The assay was immunoSEQ multiplex PCR, and TCRdb's table has in-frame clones only and misses some. Among more than 15,000 clones listed, approximately 38% were seen once. Investigators plated about 200,000 CFSE-labeled responder cells together with about 200,000 irradiated stimulator cells labeled with violet dye. Sequences were derived from alloreactive CD8+ T cells from a mixed lymphocyte reaction culture, sampled before intestinal transplant. Subset denoted: CFSE-low proliferating T cells sorted from approximately six-day pre-transplant mixed lymphocyte reaction (GvH or HvG direction). Receptor source: a human patient who received an intestinal transplant.

The V call is TRBV9, the J call TRBJ2-1; tentative D call: TRBD1 (7 bases). CDR1 and CDR2 from the germline V gene are SGDLS and YYNGEE. The CDR3 extends over 16 amino acids. Trimming took off 3 bases at V and 0 bases at J, with 13 bases between the two ends. This chain's CDR3 is CASSGGGGNSYNEQFF. The CDR3 nucleotides are TGTGCCAGCAGCGGCGGAGGGGGCAACTCCTACAATGAGCAGTTCTTC.

The rearrangement joins TRBV14 to TRBJ2-7; TRBD1 aligns across 11 bases. CDR1 is SGHDN and CDR2 is FVKESK in the germline V gene. Trimming took 5 bases from V and 2 from J; bases not matched to a gene: 5. This CDR3 has 15 amino acids. CDR3 amino acids: CASSVGQGAPYEQYF. Here the CDR3 DNA reads TGTGCCAGCAGCGTAGGACAGGGGGCACCCTACGAGCAGTACTTC.

This clone was seen a handful of times. This rearrangement joins TRBV7-6 to TRBJ2-2, with 9 positions matching TRBD2. Germline V gene lookup returns CDR1 SGHVS and CDR2 FNYEAQ. This CDR3 is 18 amino acids long. Trimming took 4 bases from V and 4 from J; bases not matched to a gene: 13. The CDR3 sequence: CASSYPSGSGSGTGELFF. The CDR3 region has the DNA TGTGCCAGCAGCTACCCCTCGGGTAGCGGGAGTGGCACCGGGGAGCTGTTTTTT.

This clone was seen a handful of times. This sequence joins TRBV2 and TRBJ2-6, with 10 nucleotides matching TRBD1. The CDR3 runs to 21 residues. The J segment lost 0 bases and the V segment lost 6 bases, leaving 17 bases of the junction unmatched. Germline V gene sequence: CDR1 SNHLY, CDR2 FYNNEI. CDR3 in DNA: TGTGCCAGCAGGTACCACGGGACAGGGGACCTGATGTACTCTGGGGCCAACGTCCTGACTTTC. Its protein is CASRYHGTGDLMYSGANVLTF.

This chain links TRBV27 with TRBJ1-2, with D maybe TRBD1 (6 bases). CDR3 size: 14 residues. V was shortened by 2 bases and J by 3 bases, with 10 bases between the two germline ends. Per germline, CDR1 MNHEY and CDR2 SMNVEV (reference sequence). CDR3 coding DNA: TGTGCCAGCAGTTTACAGGAGGGGGACTATGGCTACACCTTC. Protein sequence: CASSLQEGDYGYTF.

This clone was observed a handful of times. V is TRBV5-5 and J is TRBJ2-1; D remains unclear. The CDR3 is made up of 16 amino acids. Germline-derived CDR1 and CDR2 are SGHKS and YYEKEE (reference sequence). V was shortened by 4 bases and J by 4 bases, with 18 bases between the two germline ends. CDR3: CASSPRVWIWYNEQFF. The CDR3 DNA is TGTGCCAGCAGCCCCCGTGTTTGGATTTGGTACAATGAGCAGTTCTTC.

The chain couples TRBV7-8 to TRBJ2-7, with D hard to call. CDR1 is SGHVS and CDR2 is FQNEAQ in the germline V gene. V was clipped by 5 bases and J by 3 bases, with 11 bases between them. This CDR3 has 13 amino acids. As DNA, the CDR3 is TGTGCCAGCAGCGTCTTCGGTGGCTACGAGCAGTACTTC. This gives the protein CASSVFGGYEQYF.

The genes are TRBV5-8 and TRBJ2-3; 12 bases line up with TRBD2. The CDR3 covers 15 residues. Germline values: CDR1 SGHTS, CDR2 YDEGEE. With 0 bases clipped from V and 6 bases from J, the junction kept 2 bases outside the gene matches. This CDR3 is CASSLGLAGVDTQYF. CDR3 DNA sequence: TGTGCCAGCAGCTTGGGACTAGCGGGAGTGGATACGCAGTATTTT.

There are a few counts of this clone. The rearrangement joins TRBV6-5 to TRBJ2-5; 9 bases line up with TRBD1. The CDR3 is 15 amino acids. CDR1 is MNHEY, CDR2 SVGAGI, per germline. Losses at the gene ends were 7 bases for V and 2 bases for J; bases not matched to a gene: 8. CDR3 protein: CASTEQGAVQETQYF. CDR3 DNA: TGTGCCAGCACCGAACAGGGGGCCGTTCAAGAGACCCAGTACTTC.

Comment on this clone: The junction and the germline gene differ at one end; a read error may be behind it. This rearrangement joins TRBV4-1 to TRBJ2-2; D remains ambiguous. This CDR3 region has 14 residues. The germline gives CDR1 MGHRA, CDR2 YSYEKL. The CDR3 DNA is TGTGCCAGCAGCCACTCCTGGGCCACCGGGGAGCTGTTTTTT. This sequence encodes CASSHSWATGELFF.

This chain links TRBV19 with TRBJ2-3; D may be TRBD1 (5 bases). This CDR3 has 12 residues. The germline V gene encodes CDR1 LNHDA and CDR2 SQIVND (reference sequence). V was trimmed by 6 bases and J by 4 bases, leaving 8 bases between them. For the CDR3, the DNA is TGTGCCAGTAGAGGGGCTCCAGATACGCAGTATTTT. This sequence encodes CASRGAPDTQYF. The complete variable domain, with remaining parts taken from reference TRBV19 and TRBJ2-3, reads DGGITQSPKYLFRKEGQNVTLSCEQNLNHDAMYWYRQDPGQGLRLIYYSQIVNDFQKGDIAEGYSVSREKKESFPLTVTSAQKNPTAFYLCASRGAPDTQYFGPGTRLTVL.

This clone turned up a few times. This chain uses TRBV4-1 with TRBJ1-2, with D possibly being TRBD1 (5 bases). The CDR3 is 15 amino acids. Germline lookup yields CDR1 MGHRA and CDR2 YSYEKL. V was clipped by 4 bases and J by 4 bases, with 16 bases between them. DNA for the CDR3: TGCGCCAGCAGCCTCCGGGACCTCTTACCCTATGGCTACACCTTC. It yields the protein CASSLRDLLPYGYTF.

V usage is TRBV27 and J usage is TRBJ2-2; 7 positions agree with TRBD2. Trimming removed 7 bases from V and 5 bases from J; junction bases left unmatched: 16. The CDR3 is 17 residues long. The germline V gene encodes CDR1 MNHEY and CDR2 SMNVEV (reference sequence). As DNA, the CDR3 is TGTGCCAGCACGTCGGGACCCCCGGGGCGGGAGACCGGGGAGCTGTTTTTT. It encodes CASTSGPPGRETGELFF.

This CDR3 reads CASRGSENQPQHF. The CDR3 DNA follows: TGTGCCAGCAGAGGATCCGAGAATCAGCCCCAGCATTTT. The chain carries TRBV6-6 and TRBJ1-5; D gene unclear. Trimming took 6 bases from V and 4 from J, leaving 10 bases between them. CDR3 length equals 13 residues. Germline CDR1 MNHNY, CDR2 SVGAGI (reference sequence).

This clone was counted between two and nine times. The gene calls are TRBV6-9 and TRBJ2-7, with a weak D call TRBD2 (5 bases). The CDR3 totals 16 residues. Germline CDR1 is MNHGY and CDR2 is SVAAGI. V lost 3 bases, J lost 0 bases, and 15 bases lay in between. The CDR3 region is CASSYSLEPSSYEQYF. The CDR3 nucleotides are TGTGCCAGCAGTTACTCACTAGAACCCAGCTCCTACGAGCAGTACTTC.

The V and J genes are TRBV28 and TRBJ1-2; 9 bases agree with TRBD1. The CDR3 runs 19 residues. Germline CDR1 and CDR2: MDHEN and SYDVKM. V gave up 6 bases and J gave up 6 bases; unmatched junction bases: 23. The CDR3 protein is CASRSVCPFLGQGRDGYTF. The CDR3 DNA sequence: TGTGCCAGCAGATCAGTTTGTCCCTTTTTGGGACAGGGTAGGGATGGCTACACCTTC.

This clone occurred a few times. This sequence joins TRBV7-6 and TRBJ2-5; no firm D call. Near its end, the DNA agrees better with TRBJ2-7, so the J call may be wrong. In germline, CDR1 is SGHVS, CDR2 FNYEAQ. This CDR3 comprises 15 residues. The DNA of the CDR3 is TGTGCCAGCAGCTTAGATTATCGGTTCCCCTACGAGCAGTACTTC. Its translation is CASSLDYRFPYEQYF.

V and J are TRBV25-1 and TRBJ1-1, with 9 bases that match TRBD1. Per germline, CDR1 MGHDK and CDR2 SYGVNS. The CDR3 sequence is 18 residues long. Unmatched junction bases numbered 12, after V lost 4 bases and J lost 0 bases. This CDR3 is CASSVVAGTGRLNTEAFF. CDR3 coding DNA: TGTGCCAGCAGTGTGGTTGCTGGGACAGGGAGGTTGAACACTGAAGCTTTCTTT.

This chain links TRBV6-1 with TRBJ2-7; D gene uncertain. Germline CDR1 reads MNHNS; CDR2 reads SASEGT. There are 15 residues in the CDR3. With 6 bases removed from V and 2 bases from J, the gap between germline ends came to 17 bases. The CDR3 is CASRVEITVPYEQYF. CDR3 DNA: TGTGCCAGCAGAGTCGAGATAACGGTTCCCTACGAGCAGTACTTC.

This chain uses TRBV27 with TRBJ2-3; D is uncertain. Trimming shortened V by 4 bases and J by 2 bases, and 13 bases separated the two germline ends. The CDR3 has 15 residues. The germline gives CDR1 MNHEY, CDR2 SMNVEV (reference sequence). The CDR3 bases are TGTGCCAGCAGTTGGACGACGGGCGACACAGATACGCAGTATTTT. Translating gives CASSWTTGDTDTQYF.

The sample holds a few counts of this clone. The genes are TRBV4-1 and TRBJ1-2; 12 nucleotides align to TRBD1. J gave up 3 bases and V 4 bases, and 3 bases lay outside the gene matches. Germline values: CDR1 MGHRA, CDR2 YSYEKL. The CDR3 extends over 15 amino acids. The chain's CDR3 is CASSPGQGADYGYTF. The CDR3 region has the DNA TGCGCCAGCAGCCCGGGACAGGGGGCGGACTATGGCTACACCTTC.

This clone was seen a few times. The same CDR3 arises from other DNA sequences in this sample as well. V usage is TRBV27 and J usage is TRBJ1-1; no clear D gene. V gave up 3 bases and J gave up 3 bases, with 8 bases separating them. The CDR3 contains 13 residues. Germline CDR1 MNHEY, CDR2 SMNVEV (reference sequence). The CDR3 loop reads CASSLGADTEAFF. CDR3 coding DNA: TGTGCCAGCAGTTTGGGCGCGGACACTGAAGCTTTCTTT.

This clone has a handful of counts. The gene calls are TRBV5-5 and TRBJ1-2, with no clear D. Trimming took off 5 bases at V and 4 bases at J, with 9 bases between the two ends. Looked up from germline, CDR1 is SGHKS and CDR2 is YYEKEE (reference sequence). This CDR3 contains 12 residues. CDR3 DNA: TGTGCCAGCAGGGTAGGGAGCTATGGCTACACCTTC. Amino acid sequence: CASRVGSYGYTF.

The genes are TRBV27 and TRBJ1-2; D gene uncertain. CDR1 and CDR2 (germline): MNHEY, SMNVEV (reference sequence). This CDR3 spans 14 amino acids. The V end lost 3 bases, the J end lost 10 bases, and 18 bases lay between the germline ends. The CDR3 is CASSFVGFRGVYTF. The DNA of the CDR3 is TGTGCCAGCAGTTTTGTCGGTTTTCGGGGTGTCTACACCTTC.